This T cell receptor beta chain was identified in a study of cytomegalovirus exposure and HLA in healthy donors. It was with 60 Vbeta and 13 Jbeta primers that the PCR ran. Assay used: immunoSEQ multiplex PCR; TCRdb lists only in-frame clones, some missing. The sample has around 130,000 clones, around 80% seen once. The specimen was PBMCs. The clonotype was recovered from a man aged 25-45 years in good health and CMV-seronegative.

CDR3 DNA sequence: TGCGCCAGCAGCTTGGGGCCAGGGGGCCTGTACGAGCAGTACTTC. Its protein is CASSLGPGGLYEQYF. The V and J genes are TRBV5-1 and TRBJ2-7; TRBD1 matches 8 bases. The germline gives CDR1 SGHRS, CDR2 YFSETQ. V lost 0 bases to trimming and J lost 4 bases; unmatched junction nucleotides: 6. This CDR3 is built from 15 residues.